This is a list of T cell receptor beta chains from one sample in a study of control samples from healthy donors and cancer patients. Libraries were prepared by immunoSEQ multiplex PCR; TCRdb keeps only in-frame clonotypes and omits some of them. The table records some 28,000 clones, 79% of them present only once. The sequencing input was PBMCs. These receptor sequences come from a man in his 60s with head and neck cancer. The CDR3 runs from the conserved cysteine through the conserved F or W. The D gene is left open where the match is weak. The listing skips clone size in some rows; elsewhere it reads once, few, many or a size class.

abundance,len,d_gene,j_gene,v_gene,CDR3aa,CDR3nt
.,17,TRBD2,TRBJ2-2,TRBV2,CASSAGLAGPNTGELFF,TGTGCCAGCAGTGCGGGACTAGCGGGCCCGAACACCGGGGAGCTGTTTTTT
.,15,TRBD1,TRBJ2-5,TRBV7-8,CASSLADRVYGTQYF,TGTGCCAGCAGCTTAGCGGACAGGGTGTATGGGACCCAGTACTTC
.,15,TRBD1,TRBJ2-5,TRBV19,CASSIGTGETETQYF,TGTGCCAGTAGTATCGGAACAGGGGAAACGGAGACCCAGTACTTC
.,12,TRBD1,TRBJ1-1,TRBV28,CASSRTGNEAFF,TGTGCCAGCAGCAGGACAGGTAATGAAGCTTTCTTT
.,19,TRBD1,TRBJ2-1,TRBV12-5,CASGPSGDRGRPGYNEQFF,TGTGCTAGTGGGCCCTCCGGAGACAGGGGTCGTCCCGGGTACAATGAGCAGTTCTTC
few,12,.,TRBJ1-2,TRBV19,CASSIEGYGYTF,TGTGCCAGTAGTATAGAGGGCTATGGCTACACCTTC
.,16,.,TRBJ2-6,TRBV6-1,CASSGGLFSGANVLTF,TGTGCCAGCAGTGGGGGGCTGTTCTCTGGGGCCAACGTCCTGACTTTC
few,13,.,TRBJ1-5,TRBV28,CASSSDSNQPQHF,TGTGCCAGCAGTTCCGACAGTAATCAGCCCCAGCATTTT
once,15,TRBD1,TRBJ1-3,TRBV5-1,CASSEKGTAGNTIYF,TGCGCCAGCAGCGAAAAAGGGACAGCTGGAAACACCATATATTTT
once,14,.,TRBJ2-3,TRBV4-3,CASRQLTSTDTQYF,TGCGCCAGCCGCCAACTGACTAGCACAGATACGCAGTATTTT
.,13,.,TRBJ1-4,TRBV7-9,CASSLDRNEKLFF,TGTGCCAGCAGCTTAGACAGGAATGAAAAACTGTTTTTT
once,18,TRBD1,TRBJ1-5,TRBV18,CAISPHSPGQYSNQPQHF,TGTGCCATCTCACCACACTCCCCGGGACAGTATAGCAATCAGCCCCAGCATTTT
.,15,TRBD1,TRBJ2-7,TRBV6-1,CASSSPGQGSYEQYF,TGTGCCAGCAGTTCCCCGGGACAGGGTAGCTACGAGCAGTACTTC
.,13,.,TRBJ1-5,TRBV28,CASSWGAAQPQHF,TGTGCCAGCAGTTGGGGGGCTGCGCAGCCCCAGCATTTT
.,11,.,TRBJ2-7,TRBV5-1,CASSDSYEQYF,TGCGCCAGCAGCGACAGCTACGAGCAGTACTTC
.,11,.,TRBJ2-7,TRBV29-1,CSVQVSYEQYF,TGCAGCGTTCAAGTCTCCTACGAGCAGTACTTC
.,15,TRBD1,TRBJ1-2,TRBV9,CASTTGGTGHYGYTF,TGTGCCAGCACCACAGGGGGGACAGGGCACTATGGCTACACCTTC
.,18,.,TRBJ1-1,TRBV4-2,CASSQVRLTQGRIPEAFF,TGTGCCAGCAGCCAAGTTCGCCTTACACAGGGTAGGATTCCTGAAGCTTTCTTT
.,18,TRBD2,TRBJ2-1,TRBV6-2/TRBV6-3,CASSYFRLTSGRVNEQFF,TGTGCCAGCAGTTACTTCCGATTGACTAGCGGGAGGGTCAATGAGCAGTTCTTC
few,18,.,TRBJ1-1,TRBV27,CASSFSLDLNGVNTEAFF,TGTGCCAGCAGTTTCTCTCTGGACCTAAATGGGGTGAACACTGAAGCTTTCTTT
.,15,TRBD2,TRBJ2-4,TRBV30,CAWSVGGGAKNIQYF,TGTGCCTGGAGTGTTGGGGGAGGGGCCAAAAACATTCAGTACTTC
once,14,TRBD1,TRBJ1-1,TRBV5-4,CASSQDRARTEAFF,TGTGCCAGCAGCCAAGACAGGGCTCGGACTGAAGCTTTCTTT
.,15,.,TRBJ2-5,TRBV19,CASTETHGAWVAQYF,TGTGCCAGTACCGAGACCCACGGGGCTTGGGTGGCCCAGTACTTC
.,13,TRBD1,TRBJ2-7,TRBV10-1,CASSPGTVYEQYF,TGCGCCAGCAGTCCCGGGACAGTTTACGAGCAGTACTTC
once,19,.,TRBJ2-2,TRBV19,CASSKQPITRLLGTGELFF,TGTGCCAGTAGTAAACAACCAATAACCCGACTACTAGGCACCGGGGAGCTGTTTTTT
.,14,.,TRBJ2-3,TRBV11-2,CASSFYTGPDTQYF,TGTGCCAGCAGCTTCTACACAGGGCCAGATACGCAGTATTTT
.,14,.,TRBJ2-1,TRBV10-1,CASSESGSTRVQFF,TGCGCCAGCAGTGAGTCGGGGTCTACCCGGGTACAGTTCTTC
.,15,TRBD1,TRBJ1-4,TRBV6-6,CASSSAEGADEKLFF,TGTGCCAGCAGTTCAGCGGAGGGGGCTGATGAAAAACTGTTTTTT
.,17,.,TRBJ2-2,TRBV24-1,CATSDFPGVADTGELFF,TGTGCCACCAGTGATTTTCCGGGGGTTGCGGACACCGGGGAGCTGTTTTTT
.,14,TRBD1,TRBJ1-5,TRBV20-1,CSASGTGDSQPQHF,TGCAGTGCTAGTGGGACAGGGGACAGTCAGCCCCAGCATTTT
.,13,.,TRBJ2-7,TRBV25-1,CASSDWRLYEQYF,TGTGCCAGCAGTGATTGGAGGCTTTACGAGCAGTACTTC
.,15,TRBD2,TRBJ2-3,TRBV27,CASGRLAAMTDTQYF,TGTGCCAGCGGTCGACTAGCGGCTATGACAGATACGCAGTATTTT
.,15,TRBD1,TRBJ2-7,TRBV5-1,CASSLFRDRSHEQYF,TGCGCCAGCAGCTTATTCCGGGACAGGTCCCACGAGCAGTACTTC
.,14,TRBD2,TRBJ2-7,TRBV7-2,CASSEGLAGGPYYF,TGTGCCAGCAGCGAGGGACTAGCGGGAGGGCCGTATTACTTC
once,11,.,TRBJ1-2,TRBV27,CASRQGEGYTF,TGTGCCAGCAGACAGGGTGAAGGCTACACCTTC
.,14,.,TRBJ1-1,TRBV7-8,CASSFRGGNTEAFF,TGTGCCAGCAGCTTCAGAGGGGGGAACACTGAAGCTTTCTTT
.,15,TRBD1,TRBJ1-2,TRBV7-9,CASSWDSHSSYGYTF,TGTGCCAGCAGCTGGGACAGTCATTCGTCTTATGGCTACACCTTC